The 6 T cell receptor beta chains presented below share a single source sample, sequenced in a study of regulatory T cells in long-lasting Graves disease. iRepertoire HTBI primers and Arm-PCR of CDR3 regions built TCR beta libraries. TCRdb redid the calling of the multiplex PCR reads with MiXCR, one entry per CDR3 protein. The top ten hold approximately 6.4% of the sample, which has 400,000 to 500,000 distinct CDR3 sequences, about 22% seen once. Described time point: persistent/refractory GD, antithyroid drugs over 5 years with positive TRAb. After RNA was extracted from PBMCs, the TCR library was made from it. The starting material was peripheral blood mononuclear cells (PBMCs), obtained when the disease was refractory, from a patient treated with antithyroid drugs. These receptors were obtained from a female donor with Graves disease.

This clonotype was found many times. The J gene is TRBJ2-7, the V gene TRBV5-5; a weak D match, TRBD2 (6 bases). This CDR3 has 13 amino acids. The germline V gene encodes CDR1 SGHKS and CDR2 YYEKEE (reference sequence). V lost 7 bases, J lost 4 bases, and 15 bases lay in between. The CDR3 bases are TGTGCCAGCGGCCTCCATGGGGGGTACGAGCAGTACTTC. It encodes CASGLHGGYEQYF.

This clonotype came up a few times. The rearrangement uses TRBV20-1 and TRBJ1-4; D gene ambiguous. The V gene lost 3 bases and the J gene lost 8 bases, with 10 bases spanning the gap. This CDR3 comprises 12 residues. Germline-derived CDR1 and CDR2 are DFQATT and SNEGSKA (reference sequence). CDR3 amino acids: CSASYSLEKLFF. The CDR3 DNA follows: TGCAGTGCTAGTTACAGCCTAGAAAAACTGTTTTTT.

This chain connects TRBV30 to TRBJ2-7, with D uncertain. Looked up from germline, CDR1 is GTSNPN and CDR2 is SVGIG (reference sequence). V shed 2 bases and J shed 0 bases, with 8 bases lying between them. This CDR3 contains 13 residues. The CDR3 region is CAWSYLASYEQYF. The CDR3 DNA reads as TGTGCCTGGAGTTACCTGGCCTCCTACGAGCAGTACTTC.

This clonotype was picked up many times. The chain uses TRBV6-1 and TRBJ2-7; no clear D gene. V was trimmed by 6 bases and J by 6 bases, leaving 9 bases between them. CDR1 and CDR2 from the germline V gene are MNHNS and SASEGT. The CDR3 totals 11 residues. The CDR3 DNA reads TGTGCCAGCAGAAACGCAGGCGAGCAGTACTTC. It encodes CASRNAGEQYF.

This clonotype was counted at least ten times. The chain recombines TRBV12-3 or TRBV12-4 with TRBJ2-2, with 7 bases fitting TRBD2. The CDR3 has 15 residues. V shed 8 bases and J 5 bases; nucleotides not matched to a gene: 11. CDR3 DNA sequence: TGTGCCAGCGACCGGGACGGGAGGCGAACCGGGGAGCTGTTTTTT. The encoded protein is CASDRDGRRTGELFF.

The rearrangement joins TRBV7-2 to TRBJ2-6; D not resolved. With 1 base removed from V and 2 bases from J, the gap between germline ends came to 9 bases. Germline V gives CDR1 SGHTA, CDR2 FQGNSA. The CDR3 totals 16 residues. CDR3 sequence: CASSLDGSTGANVLTF. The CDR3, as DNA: TGTGCCAGCAGCTTAGATGGGTCGACTGGGGCCAACGTCCTGACTTTC. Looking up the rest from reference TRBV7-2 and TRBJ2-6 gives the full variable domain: GAGVSQSPSNKVTEKGKDVELRCDPISGHTALYWYRQSLGQGLEFLIYFQGNSAPDKSGLPSDRFSAERTGGSVSTLTIQRTQQEDSAVYLCASSLDGSTGANVLTFGAGSRLTVL.